Below are 4 T cell receptor beta chains sequenced from a single sample in a study of vaccination effects on CD4 cells after COVID-19. These receptors' targets are unknown. The assay was immunoSEQ multiplex PCR, and TCRdb's table has in-frame clones only and misses some. The sample has tens of thousands of clones, approximately 70% seen once. ViraFEST expansion of antigen-specific CD4+ T cells with viral peptide pools preceded sequencing. At the end of roughly 9 days of culture, CD4+ T cells were isolated. Having tested negative for nucleocapsid antibodies, the vaccine recipients showed no prior SARS-CoV-2 infection. The starting material was CD4+ T cells from PBMCs cultured with HCoV-OC43 spike peptides, obtained before COVID-19 vaccination. Subset denoted: HCoV-OC43 spike overlapping peptide pool stimulation. The source of these receptors is a human donor who received a COVID-19 vaccine.

This clone turned up a few times. The CDR3 DNA is TGTGCCAGCAGCTTAGAAGTGGGCAATCAGCCCCAGCATTTT. Translated, it gives CASSLEVGNQPQHF. This sequence joins TRBV7-8 and TRBJ1-5; D uncertain. Trimming removed 1 base from V and 2 bases from J, with 6 bases in between. CDR1 and CDR2 from the germline V gene are SGHVS and FQNEAQ. The CDR3 sequence is 14 residues long.

The V and J genes are TRBV9 and TRBJ2-2; TRBD1 matches at 8 bases. Per germline, CDR1 SGDLS and CDR2 YYNGEE. The CDR3 has 16 amino acids. J was trimmed by 4 bases and V by 5 bases; bases with no gene match: 10. Here the CDR3 reads CASSFRGQGATGELFF. The CDR3 DNA sequence: TGTGCCAGCAGTTTCCGGGGCCAGGGGGCCACCGGGGAGCTGTTTTTT.

Written as DNA, the CDR3 is TGTGCCAGCAGCTTAGTAGGTTGGGGACAGGACTCCTACGAGCAGTACGTC. This translates into CASSLVGWGQDSYEQYV. The genes are TRBV11-2 and TRBJ2-7, with 8 bases identical to TRBD1. This CDR3 contains 17 residues. CDR1 and CDR2 from the germline V gene are SGHAT and FQNNGV. V lost 1 base, J lost 0 bases, and 8 bases stayed unmatched.

V and J are TRBV2 and TRBJ2-3; 8 bases are a match to TRBD1. This CDR3 is built from 15 residues. Germline V lookup: CDR1 SNHLY, CDR2 FYNNEI. V lost 6 bases, J lost 3 bases, and 8 bases stayed unmatched. The CDR3, as DNA: TGTGCCAGCAGGGCCAGGACAGGGACTACAGATACGCAGTATTTT. Translating gives CASRARTGTTDTQYF.